A single sample is the source of the 24 T cell receptor beta chains below, sequenced in a study of blood T cell repertoires in COVID-19. The data were produced by immunoSEQ multiplex PCR, yet TCRdb's version contains in-frame clones alone and is incomplete. Of under 250,000 clones in the sample, almost 85% are singletons; the top ten hold 9.1%. The specimen sequenced was PBMCs or T cells enriched from blood (not recorded which). These receptor sequences come from a woman aged 45-60 years with acute COVID-19.

This chain connects TRBV30 to TRBJ2-1; 7 bases align to TRBD2. The CDR3 covers 17 residues. V gave up 0 bases and J gave up 0 bases; unmatched junction bases: 8. Germline loops: CDR1 GTSNPN, CDR2 SVGIG (reference sequence). CDR3 sequence: CAWSVSLASGSYNEQFF. Written as DNA, the CDR3 is TGTGCCTGGAGTGTAAGTCTTGCTAGCGGCTCCTACAATGAGCAGTTCTTC.

The chain joins TRBV7-9 to TRBJ1-5; TRBD1 agrees at 10 bases. Germline trimming cut 5 bases from V and 0 bases from J; bases unmatched to any gene: 4. CDR1 and CDR2 from the germline V gene are SEHNR and FQNEAQ (reference sequence). This CDR3 is 16 amino acids long. The CDR3 region has the DNA TGTGCCAGCAGCGGAGGACAGGGGGATAGCAATCAGCCCCAGCATTTT. It translates to CASSGGQGDSNQPQHF.

V and J are TRBV11-2 and TRBJ1-4; D is possibly TRBD1 (6 bases). The CDR3 loop spans 15 amino acids. Trimming cost V 1 base and J 8 bases, with 14 bases left between them. The germline V gene encodes CDR1 SGHAT and CDR2 FQNNGV. The CDR3 nucleotides are TGTGCCAGCAGCTTAGGGGGGCCAGGGAGAGAAAAACTGTTTTTT. Residues: CASSLGGPGREKLFF.

The chain joins TRBV15 to TRBJ1-4; D might be TRBD1 (5 bases). This CDR3 has 16 amino acids. V lost 4 bases to trimming and J lost 2 bases, with 14 bases between them. CDR1 is LNHNV and CDR2 is YYDKDF in the germline V gene (reference sequence). CDR3 sequence reads: CATSNGRARTNEKLFF. The CDR3 nucleotides read TGTGCCACCAGCAATGGCAGGGCACGTACTAATGAAAAACTGTTTTTT.

The V and J genes are TRBV5-4 and TRBJ1-2; possibly TRBD1 for D (5 bases). The length of the CDR3 is 15 residues. Trimming stripped 1 base from V and 0 bases from J, with 10 bases between. Germline V gene data show CDR1 as SGHNT and CDR2 as YYREEE (reference sequence). CDR3 nucleotide sequence: TGTGCCAGCAGCTTGAGTCACAGGCCTAACTATGGCTACACCTTC. It encodes CASSLSHRPNYGYTF.

The V call is TRBV2, the J call TRBJ1-6; TRBD1 matches 7 bases. Germline assignment: CDR1 SNHLY and CDR2 FYNNEI. Trimming removed 7 bases from V and 6 bases from J; junction bases left unmatched: 3. This CDR3 contains 13 residues. The CDR3 loop is CASKTGSNSPLHF. CDR3 in DNA: TGTGCCAGCAAGACAGGGTCTAATTCACCCCTCCACTTT.

DNA of the CDR3: TGTGCCAGTAGTCCGGGGGGGAGGTCGTCGAACACTGAAGCTTTCTTT. This encodes CASSPGGRSSNTEAFF. The V gene is TRBV19, the J gene TRBJ1-1; D possibly corresponds to TRBD1 (5 bases). The CDR3 totals 16 residues. Germline V CDR1 and CDR2: LNHDA, SQIVND (reference sequence). V dropped 5 bases and J dropped 1 base, with 17 bases sitting between them.

DNA of the CDR3: TGTGCCTGGAGTGTAGTGCTAGCGGGGGGCTGGGGGTACCCCGGGGAGCTGTTTTTT. Translating gives CAWSVVLAGGWGYPGELFF. This chain uses TRBV30 with TRBJ2-2, with 11 bases aligning to TRBD2. The V gene end was trimmed by 0 bases and the J gene end by 6 bases; junction bases not matched to a gene: 15. CDR3 size: 19 residues. Per the germline V gene, CDR1 is GTSNPN and CDR2 is SVGIG (reference sequence).

The rearrangement joins TRBV5-6 to TRBJ1-2; maybe TRBD1 (6 bases). V was shortened by 3 bases and J by 8 bases, with 26 bases between the two germline ends. The CDR3 spans 17 residues. The V gene's germline CDR1 is SGHDT and CDR2 YYEEEE. CDR3 amino acids: CASSYIQMTGPFSGYTF. The DNA for the CDR3 is TGTGCCAGCAGCTACATTCAAATGACAGGCCCCTTTAGCGGCTACACCTTC.

This clone was counted a few times. The chain has TRBV7-2 and TRBJ1-6; 8 positions match TRBD1. CDR1 is SGHTA and CDR2 is FQGNSA in the germline V gene. This CDR3 comprises 14 residues. The trim removed 0 bases at V and 10 bases at J, leaving 2 bases unmatched. CDR3 nucleotides: TGTGCCAGCAGCTTAGCCAGGGGGCAATCACCCCTCCACTTT. Amino acids: CASSLARGQSPLHF.

The rearrangement links TRBV30 to TRBJ2-7; a possible D gene is TRBD2 (5 bases). The CDR3 spans 13 residues. The V gene's germline CDR1 is GTSNPN and CDR2 SVGIG (reference sequence). The V end was cut by 3 bases, the J end by 1 base, with 10 bases between. CDR3 nucleotides: TGTGCCTGGAGCGCCGGGATTTCCTACGAGCAGTACTTC. Amino acid sequence: CAWSAGISYEQYF.

The chain uses TRBV11-2 and TRBJ1-1; possible D gene TRBD1, 5 bases. Germline CDR1 and CDR2: SGHAT and FQNNGV. The CDR3 sequence is 15 residues long. Trimming stripped 3 bases from V and 1 base from J, with 12 bases between. The CDR3 region has the DNA TGTGCCAGCAGCTTCTCGCTTGACAGGAACACTGAAGCTTTCTTT. Translated: CASSFSLDRNTEAFF.

V usage is TRBV5-1 and J usage is TRBJ1-5; tentatively, D is TRBD1 (5 bases). V was trimmed by 0 bases and J by 6 bases, leaving 13 bases between them. Germline V CDR1 and CDR2: SGHRS, YFSETQ. This CDR3 spans 15 amino acids. CDR3 in DNA: TGCGCCAGCAGCTTGGCCGGAGGGGAGGGTCAGCCCCAGCATTTT. Protein: CASSLAGGEGQPQHF.

This sequence joins TRBV12-3 or TRBV12-4 and TRBJ1-2; D is uncertain. The CDR3 length is 11 residues. The V gene lost 3 bases and the J gene lost 4 bases, with 3 bases spanning the gap. Here the CDR3 reads CASSLAYGYTF. As DNA, the CDR3 is TGTGCCAGCAGTTTGGCCTATGGCTACACCTTC.

The chain uses TRBV5-1 and TRBJ1-1, with TRBD1 identical over 8 bases. After removal of 4 bases from V and 4 bases from J, the junction contained 9 bases not matched to a gene. CDR3 length: 15 amino acids. The germline V gene encodes CDR1 SGHRS and CDR2 YFSETQ. The CDR3 loop is CASSTQQGVPTEAFF. The CDR3 nucleotides read TGCGCCAGCAGCACCCAACAGGGGGTACCCACTGAAGCTTTCTTT.

In this sample, this clone turned up many times. The chain has TRBV7-9 and TRBJ1-2, with a weak D call TRBD1 (5 bases). The germline V and J ends were trimmed by 0 bases and 6 bases, with 14 bases remaining between them. Looked up from germline, CDR1 is SEHNR and CDR2 is FQNEAQ (reference sequence). The CDR3 length is 15 residues. The CDR3 coding sequence is TGTGCCAGCAGCTTAGCTCAGGGATCTGCTGATGGCTACACCTTC. Amino acids: CASSLAQGSADGYTF.

The chain joins TRBV2 to TRBJ2-3; D might be TRBD2 (6 bases). Trimming pared 5 bases from V and 4 bases from J, leaving 13 bases between. Germline CDR1 reads SNHLY; CDR2 reads FYNNEI. The CDR3 is 14 amino acids. CDR3 protein: CASSRLVSADTQYF. The CDR3 DNA reads TGTGCCAGCAGTAGACTAGTATCAGCAGATACGCAGTATTTT.

This clone appeared a single time. This chain connects TRBV18 to TRBJ2-1; D not certain. V was trimmed by 2 bases and J by 0 bases, leaving 11 bases between them. The CDR3 extends over 16 amino acids. Germline V gene sequence: CDR1 KGHSH, CDR2 LQKENI. This CDR3 is CASSPGRSVSYNEQFF. The CDR3 region has the DNA TGTGCCAGCTCACCAGGGCGCTCCGTCTCCTACAATGAGCAGTTCTTC.

The J gene is TRBJ1-3, the V gene TRBV9; 8 nucleotides match TRBD1. This CDR3 has 15 residues. V shed 3 bases, J shed 0 bases, and the junction held 2 bases outside the gene matches. The germline V gene has CDR1 SGDLS and CDR2 YYNGEE. For the CDR3, the DNA is TGTGCCAGCAGCGGGACAGGGAACTCTGGAAACACCATATATTTT. Its translation is CASSGTGNSGNTIYF.

This sequence joins TRBV2 and TRBJ1-4; D is possibly TRBD1 (5 bases). Germline-derived CDR1 and CDR2 are SNHLY and FYNNEI. This CDR3 spans 11 amino acids. V lost 7 bases to trimming and J lost 10 bases, with 10 bases between them. The CDR3 region is CASIYRGKLFF. CDR3 DNA: TGTGCCAGCATCTATAGGGGAAAACTGTTTTTT.

The CDR3 DNA reads TGCGCCAGCAGTGAGTCTTATAGCAATCAGCCCCAGCATTTT. It is translated as CASSESYSNQPQHF. This chain links TRBV10-2 with TRBJ1-5; D gene uncertain. V dropped 0 bases and J dropped 0 bases, with 3 bases sitting between them. Germline CDR1 WSHSY, CDR2 SAAADI. The CDR3 is made up of 14 amino acids.

A single count supports this clone. The chain is built from TRBV6-5 and TRBJ1-4; D possibly corresponds to TRBD1 (5 bases). This CDR3 comprises 14 residues. CDR1 and CDR2 from the germline V gene are MNHEY and SVGAGI. Trimming took 4 bases from V and 2 from J, leaving 8 bases between them. DNA for the CDR3: TGTGCCAGCAGTTGGGGCAGGACTAATGAAAAACTGTTTTTT. Its translation: CASSWGRTNEKLFF.

The gene calls are TRBV19 and TRBJ1-1; D unresolved. Germline V gene lookup returns CDR1 LNHDA and CDR2 SQIVND (reference sequence). Between the trimmed V and J ends, which lost 4 bases and 1 base, there was a span of 7 bases. The CDR3 is 13 amino acids. The CDR3 loop reads CASSTPGNTEAFF. In DNA, the CDR3 is TGTGCCAGTAGTACCCCAGGGAACACTGAAGCTTTCTTT.

This clone has a handful of counts. V usage is TRBV6-6 and J usage is TRBJ2-1, with 9 bases aligning to TRBD2. Germline CDR1 reads MNHNY; CDR2 reads SVGAGI (reference sequence). The trim removed 5 bases at V and 4 bases at J, leaving 18 bases unmatched. The CDR3 is made up of 19 amino acids. This CDR3 reads CASSPAGLAGHSSYNEQFF. CDR3 nucleotide sequence: TGTGCCAGCAGTCCTGCCGGGCTAGCGGGGCATTCCTCGTACAATGAGCAGTTCTTC.